A single sample gave rise to the 22 T cell receptor beta chains below, sequenced in a study of blood T cells in healthy people across ages. Sample-barcoded 5' priming and a J-beta primer mix drove a second PCR of roughly 6 to 12 cycles. Each CDR3 protein is one row after TCRdb ran MiXCR on the 5' RACE reads. The sample shows fewer than 900,000 distinct CDR3 sequences, roughly 41% of them seen only once. The specimen was blood. The receptor set was obtained from a woman in her sixties or seventies in good health.

CDR3 sequence (DNA): TGTGCCACCAGTGCCCCTTGGGGGACAGGGGCAGATACGCAGTATTTT. Its protein product is CATSAPWGTGADTQYF. The rearrangement uses TRBV24-1 and TRBJ2-3, with 10 bases matching TRBD1. This CDR3 region has 16 residues. Germline V lookup: CDR1 KGHDR, CDR2 SFDVKD. With 5 bases clipped from V and 4 bases from J, the junction kept 8 bases outside the gene matches.

This clonotype was detected once. V gene TRBV20-1 combines with J gene TRBJ2-7, with 15 bases fitting TRBD2. The germline gives CDR1 DFQATT, CDR2 SNEGSKA (reference sequence). This CDR3 has 17 amino acids. The V gene end was trimmed by 5 bases and the J gene end by 0 bases; junction bases not matched to a gene: 8. CDR3 nucleotide sequence: TGCAGTGCTTCTCCGGGACTAGCGGGGGGCGACTCCTACGAGCAGTACTTC. As protein: CSASPGLAGGDSYEQYF.

The CDR3 loop is CASSSVSRETQYF. The CDR3 region has the DNA TGTGCCAGCAGTTCCGTAAGCCGGGAGACCCAGTACTTC. The J gene is TRBJ2-7, the V gene TRBV12-3 or TRBV12-4; D unclear. TRBJ2-5 matches the DNA end more closely, so the J call is doubtful. The CDR3 has 13 amino acids.

The chain links TRBV7-2 to TRBJ1-5; no clear D. The CDR3 contains 12 residues. Germline V gene sequence: CDR1 SGHTA, CDR2 FQGNSA. Trimming removed 4 bases from V and 7 bases from J, with 8 bases in between. CDR3 DNA: TGTGCCAGCAGCTGGGCATACCAGCCCCAGCATTTT. Protein sequence: CASSWAYQPQHF.

The chain uses TRBV3-1 and TRBJ2-4, with a tentative D call TRBD1 (6 bases). V lost 3 bases and J 2 bases, leaving 11 bases between the germline ends. CDR3 length: 15 amino acids. Germline V gives CDR1 LGHDT, CDR2 YNNKEL (reference sequence). The CDR3 sequence: CASSQHRDTKNIQYF. The CDR3 bases are TGTGCCAGCAGCCAGCACCGGGACACCAAAAACATTCAGTACTTC. Complete variable domain (other parts from reference TRBV3-1 and TRBJ2-4): DTAVSQTPKYLVTQMGNDKSIKCEQNLGHDTMYWYKQDSKKFLKIMFSYNNKELIINETVPNRFSPKSPDKAHLNLHINSLELGDSAVYFCASSQHRDTKNIQYFGAGTRLSVL.

This chain connects TRBV10-1 to TRBJ2-5; D unresolved. With the DNA end fitting TRBJ2-7 better, the J assignment may be wrong. The CDR3 loop spans 13 amino acids. CDR1 and CDR2 from the germline V gene are WNHNN and SYGVQD (reference sequence). As DNA, the CDR3 is TGCGCCAGCAGTAGAGAAGCCGGCGCCGAGCAGTACTTC. Translating gives CASSREAGAEQYF.

The chain uses TRBV11-2 and TRBJ2-1; 11 bases agree with TRBD2. The V gene's germline CDR1 is SGHAT and CDR2 FQNNGV. This CDR3 contains 16 residues. With V trimmed by 8 bases and J by 7 bases, 13 bases remained unmatched. The CDR3: CASSLAGDLRFNEQFF. The CDR3 DNA sequence: TGTGCCAGCTCACTAGCGGGAGATCTTCGCTTTAATGAGCAGTTCTTC. Filled out from reference TRBV11-2 and TRBJ2-1, the complete variable domain reads EAGVAQSPRYKIIEKRQSVAFWCNPISGHATLYWYQQILGQGPKLLIQFQNNGVVDDSQLPKDRFSAERLKGVDSTLKIQPAKLEDSAVYLCASSLAGDLRFNEQFFGPGTRLTVL.

This clonotype was counted a few times. The chain employs TRBV29-1 and TRBJ2-7, with 11 bases identical to TRBD2. This CDR3 contains 13 residues. CDR1 and CDR2 (germline): SQVTM, ANQGSEA. The ends lost 3 bases at V and 4 bases at J; junction bases unmatched: 2. The CDR3 sequence: CSVEASGGYEQYF. In DNA form, the CDR3 reads TGCAGCGTTGAGGCTAGCGGGGGGTACGAGCAGTACTTC.

The chain links TRBV7-9 to TRBJ2-7, with 14 bases that match TRBD2. Per germline, CDR1 SEHNR and CDR2 FQNEAQ (reference sequence). CDR3 size: 14 residues. The trim removed 8 bases at V and 6 bases at J, leaving 6 bases unmatched. The CDR3 loop reads CASGTSGSKGEQYF. The CDR3 DNA reads TGTGCCAGCGGGACTAGCGGGAGCAAGGGCGAGCAGTACTTC.

This clonotype was recorded only once. The V gene is TRBV29-1, the J gene TRBJ2-4; perhaps D is TRBD1 or TRBD2 (6 bases each). Germline lookup yields CDR1 SQVTM and CDR2 ANQGSEA. V was trimmed by 6 bases and J by 0 bases, leaving 15 bases between them. This CDR3 has 15 amino acids. CDR3 loop: CSVGGGNLAKNIQYF. The DNA for the CDR3 is TGCAGCGTGGGGGGCGGAAACCTAGCCAAAAACATTCAGTACTTC.

The chain combines TRBV9 with TRBJ2-1; 13 nucleotides line up with TRBD2. Germline-derived CDR1 and CDR2 are SGDLS and YYNGEE. This CDR3 comprises 16 residues. Losses at the gene ends were 0 bases for V and 8 bases for J; bases not matched to a gene: 5. The CDR3 loop is CASSVEAGTSGDEQFF. The DNA of the CDR3 is TGTGCCAGCAGCGTAGAGGCCGGGACTAGCGGGGATGAGCAGTTCTTC.

This clonotype was found once. The chain combines TRBV7-9 with TRBJ2-4; D possibly corresponds to TRBD2 (6 bases). The better agreement between TRBJ2-7 and the DNA end casts doubt on the J call. The CDR3 length is 13 residues. Germline CDR1 SEHNR, CDR2 FQNEAQ (reference sequence). The CDR3 sequence is CAIGGGRSYEQYF. For the CDR3, the DNA is TGTGCCATCGGAGGAGGGCGATCCTACGAGCAGTACTTC.

To note about this clonotype: This may be a read error, as it is one base from a much larger clone. The chain links TRBV4-2 to TRBJ2-1; 9 positions agree with TRBD2. Germline-derived CDR1 and CDR2 are LGHNA and YNFKEQ. The V segment lost 3 bases and the J segment 6 bases; nucleotides outside the gene matches: 9. The CDR3 is 16 residues long. The CDR3 reads CASSQQTSGNLNEQFF. In DNA form, the CDR3 reads TGTGCCAGCAGCCAGCAGACTAGCGGAAACCTCAATGAGCAGTTCTTC.

This clonotype showed up just a few times. The V call is TRBV20-1, the J call TRBJ2-1; D remains unclear. This CDR3 contains 14 residues. CDR1 and CDR2 (germline): DFQATT, SNEGSKA (reference sequence). The V end was cut by 5 bases, the J end by 5 bases, with 16 bases between. This CDR3 reads CSAPRVFLNNEQFF. CDR3 DNA sequence: TGCAGTGCTCCAAGGGTCTTCTTAAACAATGAGCAGTTCTTC.

The chain combines TRBV20-1 with TRBJ2-3; TRBD2 agrees at 8 bases. The CDR3 covers 15 residues. Unmatched junction bases numbered 8, after V lost 1 base and J lost 5 bases. Germline-derived CDR1 and CDR2 are DFQATT and SNEGSKA (reference sequence). CDR3: CSARGGTSGVDTQYF. The CDR3 DNA reads as TGCAGTGCTAGAGGGGGAACTAGCGGAGTAGATACGCAGTATTTT.

This rearrangement joins TRBV11-3 to TRBJ2-3; 8 bases agree with TRBD2. The germline gives CDR1 SGHNT, CDR2 YENEEA. The CDR3 extends over 19 amino acids. V dropped 5 bases and J dropped 2; count of bases not matched to a gene: 18. CDR3 sequence: CASSQFGGSAGADTDTQYF. CDR3 nucleotide sequence: TGTGCCAGCAGCCAATTTGGGGGATCAGCGGGAGCCGACACAGATACGCAGTATTTT.

The chain joins TRBV5-6 to TRBJ2-5, with 10 bases that match TRBD2. The CDR3 sequence is 14 residues long. CDR1 is SGHDT and CDR2 is YYEEEE in the germline V gene. The ends lost 4 bases at V and 11 bases at J; junction bases unmatched: 11. The CDR3: CASSASGSRNEQYF. For the CDR3, the DNA is TGTGCCAGCAGCGCTAGCGGGAGTAGGAATGAGCAGTACTTC.

The table lists this clonotype with a few counts. The chain uses TRBV6-1 and TRBJ2-7, with TRBD2 matching over 7 bases. Germline V gives CDR1 MNHNS, CDR2 SASEGT. V lost 6 bases and J lost 1; bases outside the gene matches: 6. The CDR3 runs to 14 residues. CDR3 loop: CASRGEAGSYEQYF. DNA for the CDR3: TGTGCCAGCAGAGGTGAAGCGGGATCCTACGAGCAGTACTTC.

The genes are TRBV29-1 and TRBJ2-3; the D gene is possibly TRBD1 (6 bases). V was trimmed by 0 bases and J by 2 bases, leaving 12 bases between them. CDR1 and CDR2 (germline): SQVTM, ANQGSEA. CDR3 length equals 15 residues. This CDR3 reads CSVEDRTEITDTQYF. CDR3 nucleotides: TGCAGCGTTGAAGACAGGACAGAAATCACAGATACGCAGTATTTT.

V gene TRBV18 combines with J gene TRBJ2-3, with D hard to call. With 6 bases removed from V and 6 bases from J, the gap between germline ends came to 16 bases. The germline gives CDR1 KGHSH, CDR2 LQKENI. CDR3 size: 14 residues. The chain's CDR3 is CASSRFPNPDTQYF. CDR3 bases: TGTGCCAGCTCCCGATTCCCCAACCCGGATACGCAGTATTTT.

This clonotype was detected many times. The J gene is TRBJ2-7, the V gene TRBV20-1; 7 bases line up with TRBD2. Germline CDR1 is DFQATT and CDR2 is SNEGSKA (reference sequence). The CDR3 runs to 14 residues. Trimming at V came to 3 bases and at J to 4 bases, leaving 9 bases not matched to a gene. The CDR3 DNA is TGCAGTGCTAGGAGGGAGGGCCTTTATTACGAGCAGTACTTC. As protein: CSARREGLYYEQYF.

V usage is TRBV12-3 or TRBV12-4 and J usage is TRBJ1-1, with unresolved D. Trimming removed 3 bases from V and 1 base from J, with 21 bases in between. This CDR3 has 18 residues. In DNA, the CDR3 is TGTGCCAGCAGTTTTCATCTTAGGTCGGATAGTCGGAACACTGAAGCTTTCTTT. Encoded protein: CASSFHLRSDSRNTEAFF.